The rows below give T cell receptor beta chains drawn from one sample of a study of cytomegalovirus exposure and HLA in healthy donors. Data came from immunoSEQ multiplex PCR; TCRdb stores just in-frame clones and leaves some out. The repertoire has around 120,000 clones, around three quarters of them found once; the top ten carry approximately 2%. Material: PBMCs. The receptors were gathered from a man aged 18 to 30 in good health and CMV-seronegative. The CDR3 runs from the conserved cysteine through the conserved F or W. Fields, in order: J gene, D gene, clone size, V gene, CDR3 DNA, CDR3 protein. A D gene is named only where the DNA matches it firmly. The size field is filled for only some rows; it gives once, few, many or a size class.

TRBJ1-2 | TRBD1 | - | TRBV28 | TGTGCCAGCAGTTTAATTCAGGGGGTCTATGGCTACACCTTC | CASSLIQGVYGYTF
TRBJ2-3 | - | once | TRBV7-8 | TGTGCCAGCAGCTCAGAGGGGGGGACGTACACAGATACGCAGTATTTT | CASSSEGGTYTDTQYF
TRBJ2-5 | - | - | TRBV7-9 | TGTGCCAGCAGCCCAGGCCAGGGCTTAGAGACCCAGTACTTC | CASSPGQGLETQYF
TRBJ2-7 | - | - | TRBV6-5 | TGTGCCAGCGGGTGGACGGGACAAGTCTACGAGCAGTACTTC | CASGWTGQVYEQYF
TRBJ1-2 | TRBD1 | once | TRBV12-5 | TGTGCTAGTGCCCCGGGACAGGGATATGGCTACACCTTC | CASAPGQGYGYTF
TRBJ2-2 | TRBD2 | once | TRBV6-1 | TGTGCCAGCAGTGACGTTAGGATGGTAGCGGGTAGGACCGGGGAGCTGTTTTTT | CASSDVRMVAGRTGELFF
TRBJ2-2 | TRBD2 | few | TRBV9 | TGTGCCAGCAGCGCCGGGACTAGCGGGAGTGCCGGGGAGCTGTTTTTT | CASSAGTSGSAGELFF
TRBJ1-5 | - | - | TRBV7-2 | TGTGCCAGCAGCGCCCTATATAGCAATCAGCCCCAGCATTTT | CASSALYSNQPQHF
TRBJ2-3 | TRBD1 | - | TRBV5-4 | TGTGCCAGCGGTCGACAGGGGACCTCCCGGAGTACGCAGTATTTT | CASGRQGTSRSTQYF
TRBJ1-6 | TRBD1 | few | TRBV30 | TGTGCCTGGAGAGGTGACAGGGGGCTTGATTCACCCCTCCACTTT | CAWRGDRGLDSPLHF
TRBJ2-2 | TRBD2 | once | TRBV7-7 | TGTGCCAGCAGCTTAACTAGCGGGAGGGTAGGAACCGGGGAGCTGTTTTTT | CASSLTSGRVGTGELFF
TRBJ1-1 | TRBD1 | - | TRBV5-1 | TGCGCCAGCAGCTTGGGACAGGGCGGCCCTGCCACTGAAGCTTTCTTT | CASSLGQGGPATEAFF
TRBJ1-2 | - | - | TRBV7-3 | TGTGCCAGCAGCTTAGGGGAGGGCCATGGCTACACCTTC | CASSLGEGHGYTF
TRBJ2-5 | - | - | TRBV6-5 | TGTGCCAGCAGCCTCGGACAGATAGAGACCCAGTACTTC | CASSLGQIETQYF
TRBJ2-7 | - | - | TRBV11-3 | TGTGCCAGCAGCTTAGGGGGCGCATCCTACGAGCAGTACTTC | CASSLGGASYEQYF
TRBJ2-1 | - | - | TRBV13 | TGTGCCAGCAGCTTTATAGCGGAGCAGTTCTTC | CASSFIAEQFF
TRBJ2-2 | - | - | TRBV6-6 | TGTGCCAGCAGCTCCGGACAGTTCCTAGTAGCCGGGGAGCTGTTTTTT | CASSSGQFLVAGELFF
TRBJ2-7 | - | - | TRBV28 | TGTGCCAGCAGTTTGAGCGGCCCCACCTACGAGCAGTACTTC | CASSLSGPTYEQYF
TRBJ2-2 | - | few | TRBV6-5 | TGTGCCAGCAGCAGACTAGTTAGAAACACCGGGGAGCTGTTTTTT | CASSRLVRNTGELFF
TRBJ2-3 | - | - | TRBV5-4 | TGTGCCAGCAGCTTTCCTCCGAGCACAGATACGCAGTATTTT | CASSFPPSTDTQYF
TRBJ2-3 | - | - | TRBV9 | TGTGCCAGCAGCGTAGACGGAGATACGCAGTATTTT | CASSVDGDTQYF
TRBJ2-7 | TRBD2 | - | TRBV4-1 | TGCGCCAGCAGCCAAGGGACTAGCGGATACTACGAGCAGTACTTC | CASSQGTSGYYEQYF
TRBJ2-5 | - | - | TRBV15 | TGTGCCACCAGCAGAGTCGCAGACGGAGGGTTAAAGGGTCGAGAGACCCAGTACTTC | CATSRVADGGLKGRETQYF
TRBJ1-5 | - | - | TRBV15 | TGTGCCACCAGCAGAGATTCCGGCAGGCGGGACCAGCCCCAGCATTTT | CATSRDSGRRDQPQHF
TRBJ1-2 | - | - | TRBV5-1 | TGCGCCAGCAGGGCAGGGATGAACTATGGCTACACCTTC | CASRAGMNYGYTF
TRBJ1-1 | - | - | TRBV11-3 | TGTGCCAGCGACGCAGGGGTTTGGGACACTGAAGCTTTCTTT | CASDAGVWDTEAFF
TRBJ2-5 | - | - | TRBV28 | TGTGCCAGCAGTACCCCCAAAATGGAGGTCTTGGACGGTGAGACCCAGTACTTC | CASSTPKMEVLDGETQYF
TRBJ2-1 | - | few | TRBV2 | TGTGCCAGCAGGGAGACAGAGCTGGGTGAGCAGTTCTTC | CASRETELGEQFF
TRBJ2-3 | - | - | TRBV7-3 | TGTGCCAGCAGTCGAGAACTGGATACGCAGTATTTT | CASSRELDTQYF
TRBJ2-2 | - | - | TRBV9 | TGTGCCAGCAGCGTAGAGGGCAGGGGGGCGAACACCGGGGAGCTGTTTTTT | CASSVEGRGANTGELFF
TRBJ2-3 | TRBD1 | - | TRBV7-3 | TGTGCCAGCAGCCCGTGGACAGGGGGCGCTTCAGATACGCAGTATTTT | CASSPWTGGASDTQYF
TRBJ2-1 | - | - | TRBV18 | TGTGCCAGCTCACCACCGGTGCGGCCCAATGAGCAGTTCTTC | CASSPPVRPNEQFF
TRBJ2-3 | TRBD2 | - | TRBV7-2 | TGTGCCAGCAGCTCCGGGACTAGCGGGACCAACGCGCAGTATTTT | CASSSGTSGTNAQYF
TRBJ1-2 | - | - | TRBV5-5 | TGTGCCAGCAGCTGGACCGGTGGACAGAACTATGGCTACACCTTC | CASSWTGGQNYGYTF
TRBJ2-7 | TRBD1 | few | TRBV7-6 | TGTGCCAGCAGCTTTACGGGACAGGAGGGCGAGCAGTACTTC | CASSFTGQEGEQYF
TRBJ1-5 | TRBD1 | few | TRBV19 | TGTGCCAGTACCCCGGACAGGGTCAATCAGCCCCAGCATTTT | CASTPDRVNQPQHF
TRBJ1-1 | TRBD1 | - | TRBV7-9 | TGTGCCAGCAGCTCTCTCACAGGGGGCTATACTGAAGCTTTCTTT | CASSSLTGGYTEAFF
TRBJ2-6 | - | - | TRBV27 | TGTGCCAGCAGTTTCACATGGACAGGGGCCAACGTCCTGACTTTC | CASSFTWTGANVLTF
TRBJ2-5 | TRBD1 | - | TRBV6-5 | TGTGCCAGCAGTTACACGCGGACAGGGGGAGAGACCCAGTACTTC | CASSYTRTGGETQYF
TRBJ1-2 | TRBD1 | few | TRBV5-3 | TGTGCCAGAAGCCCCGGGACAGGTAAAGGCTACACCTTC | CARSPGTGKGYTF
TRBJ1-5 | TRBD1 | once | TRBV7-8 | TGTGCCAGCAGCTTACTTGAGGGGGCTCGGAGCAATCAGCCCCAGCATTTT | CASSLLEGARSNQPQHF
TRBJ1-2 | TRBD1 | once | TRBV7-3 | TGTGCCAGCAGCTTACTCAAGACAGGGTCAAGTGGCTACACCTTC | CASSLLKTGSSGYTF